Included here is one T cell receptor (beta chain) sequence, with context. Its antigen is unknown. Clones were read by immunoSEQ multiplex PCR, and TCRdb kept only the in-frame ones, dropping some. Among around 7,900 clones listed, roughly 78% were seen once. The data are from a study of immune evolution from preneoplasia to lung adenocarcinoma. Study-level results: From normal lung to invasive adenocarcinoma, top clone frequencies appeared to decrease.

Germline V gene data show CDR1 as SGHDT and CDR2 as YYEEEE. V gave up 1 base and J gave up 1 base, with 5 bases separating them. CDR3 length: 13 amino acids. Material: FFPE adjacent normal lung tissue. The TCR sequence derives from an older person with lung adenocarcinoma. The chain recombines TRBV5-6 with TRBJ1-1; D uncertain. In DNA, the CDR3 is TGTGCCAGCAGCTTGAGTCCGAACACTGAAGCTTTCTTT. Its translation is CASSLSPNTEAFF. Combining the CDR3 with reference TRBV5-6 and TRBJ1-1 gives the whole variable domain DAGVTQSPTHLIKTRGQQVTLRCSPKSGHDTVSWYQQALGQGPQFIFQYYEEEERQRGNFPDRFSGHQFPNYSSELNVNALLLGDSALYLCASSLSPNTEAFFGQGTRLTVV.